The 13 T cell receptor beta chains below were found in one sample sequenced in a study of response to subunit inactivated influenza vaccine (dated 2018 in TCRdb). The protocol used for the library was RT-PCR. Sequencing took place on an Illumina HiSeq 2500. Clones were called with MiXCR by TCRdb after fastp trimmed the public reads at Q25, and only in-frame beta chains were retained. Rows with one shared CDR3 protein collapse into an entry with the most common genes and DNA. The sample has approximately 500,000 distinct CDR3 sequences on record, approximately 12% of them singletons. Of the sample, approximately 14% is held by the ten largest clones. Read against the paper, the sample's time point label means: 40 to 45 days after influenza vaccine administration. The source material was PBMCs from blood, sampled roughly 46 days after vaccination. All receptors come from a man aged 50-59 years who received an inactivated influenza vaccine. Donor details come from another sample of the same person, matched by shared clones.

CDR3 region: CAISEPQGVGNSPLHF. The CDR3 bases are TGTGCCATCAGTGAACCCCAGGGGGTAGGTAATTCACCCCTCCACTTT. V and J are TRBV10-3 and TRBJ1-6; TRBD1 matches 7 bases. The CDR3 runs to 16 residues. Trimming at V came to 3 bases and at J to 6 bases, leaving 8 bases not matched to a gene. CDR1 and CDR2 (germline): ENHRY, SYGVKD.

In nucleotides, the CDR3 is TGTGCCAGCAATATACGGGGGGCCCATGAGCAGTTCTTC. Protein product: CASNIRGAHEQFF. The chain recombines TRBV6-1 with TRBJ2-1; possible D gene TRBD2, 7 bases. V was pared by 7 bases and J by 8 bases, with 15 bases between. Germline loops: CDR1 MNHNS, CDR2 SASEGT. The CDR3 is 13 amino acids.

In its sample, this clonotype was seen a few times. The V and J genes are TRBV5-1 and TRBJ2-5, with 7 nucleotides matching TRBD1. The CDR3 runs to 15 residues. The V gene end was trimmed by 2 bases and the J gene end by 5 bases; junction bases not matched to a gene: 9. The germline gives CDR1 SGHRS, CDR2 YFSETQ. The DNA of the CDR3 is TGCGCCAGCAGCTTAAATAGACAGGGTAGGGAGACCCAGTACTTC. Protein product: CASSLNRQGRETQYF.

This clonotype was observed many times. V and J are TRBV10-3 and TRBJ2-3; TRBD2 might be the D (6 bases). CDR1 and CDR2 from the germline V gene are ENHRY and SYGVKD. Deletions cut 6 bases from V and 0 bases from J, with 13 bases between. The CDR3 spans 15 residues. CDR3: CAISVGSGSTDTQYF. The CDR3 nucleotides are TGTGCCATCAGCGTTGGTAGCGGTAGCACAGATACGCAGTATTTT.

This clonotype was observed a few times. At one boundary the junction diverges from the germline segment, which might be a read error. The CDR3 bases are TGTGCCAGCAGTGACCCCGGGACTAGCGGGGGGGCCCTAGACTTC. It specifies CASSDPGTSGGALDF. This chain links TRBV2 with TRBJ2-7; 16 bases match TRBD2. The CDR3 is 15 residues long. Per the germline V gene, CDR1 is SNHLY and CDR2 is FYNNEI.

The CDR3 here is CASSYYYPVGSPYEQYF. The CDR3 DNA follows: TGTGCCAGCAGTTACTACTACCCGGTTGGATCCCCCTACGAGCAGTACTTC. The chain employs TRBV6-2 or TRBV6-3 and TRBJ2-7, with D unresolved. Germline V CDR1 and CDR2: MNHEY, SVGEGT. The CDR3 length is 17 residues. Trimming shortened V by 1 base and J by 2 bases, and 18 bases separated the two germline ends.

This chain links TRBV15 with TRBJ2-7; the D gene could be TRBD1 or TRBD2 (7 bases each). Germline V lookup: CDR1 LNHNV, CDR2 YYDKDF (reference sequence). The CDR3 runs to 16 residues. Trimming took 2 bases from V and 1 from J, leaving 15 bases between them. CDR3 region: CATSRLGTAGSYEQYF. The CDR3 bases are TGTGCCACCAGCAGACTAGGGACAGCGGGATCCTACGAGCAGTACTTC.

The chain links TRBV11-2 to TRBJ2-7, with 9 bases identical to TRBD1. From germline, CDR1 is SGHAT and CDR2 FQNNGV. With V trimmed by 5 bases and J by 5 bases, 22 bases remained unmatched. This CDR3 region has 19 residues. DNA for the CDR3: TGTGCCAGCAGCCCCGGTTTGGGACAGGGAGGTCCCAGGTCCCACGAGCAGTACTTC. The encoded protein is CASSPGLGQGGPRSHEQYF.

For the CDR3, the DNA is TGTGCCACCCAAGAAAGGTACACAGATACGCAGTATTTT. Encoded protein: CATQERYTDTQYF. The rearrangement links TRBV24-1 to TRBJ2-3; D is unclear. Germline assignment: CDR1 KGHDR and CDR2 SFDVKD. CDR3 length equals 13 residues. Trimming removed 9 bases from V and 2 bases from J, with 11 bases in between.

This clonotype was observed a handful of times. V usage is TRBV20-1 and J usage is TRBJ2-3; maybe TRBD2 (5 bases). Germline V gene sequence: CDR1 DFQATT, CDR2 SNEGSKA (reference sequence). The CDR3 length is 13 residues. Trimming shortened V by 3 bases and J by 2 bases, and 9 bases separated the two germline ends. In DNA form, the CDR3 reads TGCAGTGCTAGCGGGGAGACCACAGATACGCAGTATTTT. As protein: CSASGETTDTQYF.

This rearrangement joins TRBV7-2 to TRBJ1-4, with D uncertain. Trimming removed 5 bases at V and 6 bases at J, with 16 bases between. The CDR3 is 15 amino acids. Germline CDR1 reads SGHTA; CDR2 reads FQGNSA. CDR3 protein: CASSPVGAPYEKLFF. CDR3 bases: TGTGCCAGCAGCCCCGTGGGAGCTCCATATGAAAAACTGTTTTTT.

V and J are TRBV20-1 and TRBJ2-1; D possibly matches TRBD1 or TRBD2 (6 bases each). The germline V gene has CDR1 DFQATT and CDR2 SNEGSKA (reference sequence). CDR3 length: 15 residues. V lost 2 bases and J lost 3, with 14 bases in between. For the CDR3, the DNA is TGCAGTGCTAGAAAAAGGGGGGACCGCTACAATGAGCAGTTCTTC. It codes for CSARKRGDRYNEQFF.

Only a few counts were recorded for this clonotype. J is TRBJ2-7 and V is TRBV12-3 or TRBV12-4; 11 bases agree with TRBD2. The CDR3 has 13 amino acids. Losses at the gene ends were 6 bases for V and 7 bases for J; bases not matched to a gene: 5. The CDR3 DNA follows: TGTGCCAGCAGGATAGCGGGAGGGTTTGAGCAGTACTTC. Protein sequence: CASRIAGGFEQYF.